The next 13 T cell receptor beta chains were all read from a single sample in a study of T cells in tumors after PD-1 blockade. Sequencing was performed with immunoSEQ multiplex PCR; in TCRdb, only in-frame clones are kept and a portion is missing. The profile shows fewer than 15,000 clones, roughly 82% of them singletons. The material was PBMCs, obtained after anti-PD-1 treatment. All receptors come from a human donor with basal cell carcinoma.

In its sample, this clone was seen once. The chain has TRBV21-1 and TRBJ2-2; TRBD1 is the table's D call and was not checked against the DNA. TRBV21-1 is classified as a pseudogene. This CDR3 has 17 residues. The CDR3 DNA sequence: TGTGCCAGCAGCAAAGCGCCAAAGGGGGCGGGAACCGGGGAGCTGTTTTTT. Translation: CASSKAPKGAGTGELFF.

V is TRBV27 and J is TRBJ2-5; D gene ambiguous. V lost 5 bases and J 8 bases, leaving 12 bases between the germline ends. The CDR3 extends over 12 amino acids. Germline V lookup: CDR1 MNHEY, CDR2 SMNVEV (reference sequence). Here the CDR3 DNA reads TGTGCCAGCAGTCCGCCCGGTAAAACCCAGTACTTC. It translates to CASSPPGKTQYF.

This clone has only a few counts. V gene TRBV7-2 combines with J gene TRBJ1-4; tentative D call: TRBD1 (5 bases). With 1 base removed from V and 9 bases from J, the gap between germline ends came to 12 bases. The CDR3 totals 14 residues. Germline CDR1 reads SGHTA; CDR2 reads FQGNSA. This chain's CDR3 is CASSLGQGLKKLFF. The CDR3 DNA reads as TGTGCCAGCAGCTTAGGGCAGGGTTTGAAAAAACTGTTTTTT.

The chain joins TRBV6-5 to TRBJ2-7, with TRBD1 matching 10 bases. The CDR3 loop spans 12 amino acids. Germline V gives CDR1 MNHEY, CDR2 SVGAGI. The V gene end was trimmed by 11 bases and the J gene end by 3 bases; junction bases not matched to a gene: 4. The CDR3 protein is CAGRTGGYEQYF. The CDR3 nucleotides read TGTGCCGGTAGGACAGGGGGCTACGAGCAGTACTTC.

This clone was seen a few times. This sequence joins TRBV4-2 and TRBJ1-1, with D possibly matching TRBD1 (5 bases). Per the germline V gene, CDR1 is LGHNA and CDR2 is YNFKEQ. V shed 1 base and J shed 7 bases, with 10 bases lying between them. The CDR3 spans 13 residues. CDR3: CASSQARGGEAFF. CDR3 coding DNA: TGTGCCAGCAGCCAAGCGAGGGGCGGTGAAGCTTTCTTT.

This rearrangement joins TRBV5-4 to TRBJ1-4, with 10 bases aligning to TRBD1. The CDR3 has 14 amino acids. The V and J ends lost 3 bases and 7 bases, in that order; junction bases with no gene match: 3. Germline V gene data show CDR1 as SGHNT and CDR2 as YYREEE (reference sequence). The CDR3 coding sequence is TGTGCCAGCAGCTCCGGACAGGGGGGTGAAAAACTGTTTTTT. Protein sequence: CASSSGQGGEKLFF.

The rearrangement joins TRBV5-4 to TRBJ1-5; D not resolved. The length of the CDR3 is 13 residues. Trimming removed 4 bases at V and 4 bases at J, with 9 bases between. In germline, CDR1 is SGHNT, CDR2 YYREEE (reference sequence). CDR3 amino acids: CASSPGRNQPQHF. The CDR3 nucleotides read TGTGCCAGCAGCCCTGGGCGGAATCAGCCCCAGCATTTT.

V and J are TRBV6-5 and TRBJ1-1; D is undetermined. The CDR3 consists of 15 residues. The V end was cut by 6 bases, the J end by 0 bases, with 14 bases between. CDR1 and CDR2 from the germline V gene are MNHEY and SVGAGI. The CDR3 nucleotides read TGTGCCAGCAGCTATCAAAACACGATGAACACTGAAGCTTTCTTT. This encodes CASSYQNTMNTEAFF.

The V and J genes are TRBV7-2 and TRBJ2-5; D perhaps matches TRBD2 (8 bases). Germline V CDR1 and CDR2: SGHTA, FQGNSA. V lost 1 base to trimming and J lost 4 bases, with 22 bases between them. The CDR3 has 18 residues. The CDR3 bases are TGTGCCAGCAGCTTAGGGCAGTGGGGGACTAGGGGGCGAGAGACCCAGTACTTC. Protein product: CASSLGQWGTRGRETQYF. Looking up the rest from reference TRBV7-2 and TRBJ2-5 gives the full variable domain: GAGVSQSPSNKVTEKGKDVELRCDPISGHTALYWYRQSLGQGLEFLIYFQGNSAPDKSGLPSDRFSAERTGGSVSTLTIQRTQQEDSAVYLCASSLGQWGTRGRETQYFGPGTRLLVL.

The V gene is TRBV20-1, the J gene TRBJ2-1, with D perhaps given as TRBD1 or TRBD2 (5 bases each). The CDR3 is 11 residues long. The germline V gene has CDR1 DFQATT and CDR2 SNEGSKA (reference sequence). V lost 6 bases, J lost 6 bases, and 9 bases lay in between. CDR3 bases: TGCAGTGCGACAGAGGGCAATGAGCAGTTCTTC. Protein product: CSATEGNEQFF.

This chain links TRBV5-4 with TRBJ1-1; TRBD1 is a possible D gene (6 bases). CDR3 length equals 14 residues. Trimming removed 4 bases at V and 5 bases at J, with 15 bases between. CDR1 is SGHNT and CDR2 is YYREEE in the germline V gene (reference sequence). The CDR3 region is CASSPRGGGTEAFF. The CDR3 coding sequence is TGTGCCAGCAGCCCTCGTGGAGGGGGGACTGAAGCTTTCTTT.

The CDR3 region has the DNA TGTGCCAGCAGCCCGGGACTAGCGGGAGAAGTAGCAGATACGCAGTATTTT. Amino acid sequence: CASSPGLAGEVADTQYF. This sequence joins TRBV7-9 and TRBJ2-3; TRBD2 agrees at 14 bases. Germline-derived CDR1 and CDR2 are SEHNR and FQNEAQ (reference sequence). V trimming: 5 bases; J trimming: 4 bases; junction bases outside the gene matches: 8. The CDR3 runs to 17 residues.

For the CDR3, the DNA is TGTGCCAGCAGCTTGTTTGGTATCTATGGCTACACCTTC. The encoded protein is CASSLFGIYGYTF. The chain recombines TRBV5-6 with TRBJ1-2; no firm D call. Germline V gives CDR1 SGHDT, CDR2 YYEEEE. V dropped 1 base and J dropped 4 bases, with 8 bases sitting between them. CDR3 length: 13 residues.